This TCR beta chain was sequenced during a study of blood T cell repertoires in COVID-19. The overall study: T cells, B-cell-depleted T cells, or PBMCs supplied cDNA or gDNA.

Authors' processing steps: Amplification from reference gene primers served as the basis for estimated nucleated cell counts. Method: immunoSEQ multiplex PCR; TCRdb's copy keeps in-frame clones and lacks some. D and trimming come from the DNA, and the V and J calls and clone size come from that table. This sample has about 98,000 clones, with around nine tenths found just once. The CDR3 sequence is 13 residues long. Losses at the gene ends were 6 bases for V and 5 bases for J; bases not matched to a gene: 4. Germline CDR1 reads MNHEY; CDR2 reads SMNVEV (reference sequence). Sequences were obtained from peripheral blood. This TCR was recovered from a woman aged 45-65 years with COVID-19, enrolled during active disease. The rearrangement uses TRBV27 and TRBJ1-2; the match to TRBD1 covers 9 bases. CDR3 loop: CASRNGQGYGYTF. The CDR3 DNA is TGTGCCAGCAGAAACGGACAGGGGTATGGCTACACCTTC.